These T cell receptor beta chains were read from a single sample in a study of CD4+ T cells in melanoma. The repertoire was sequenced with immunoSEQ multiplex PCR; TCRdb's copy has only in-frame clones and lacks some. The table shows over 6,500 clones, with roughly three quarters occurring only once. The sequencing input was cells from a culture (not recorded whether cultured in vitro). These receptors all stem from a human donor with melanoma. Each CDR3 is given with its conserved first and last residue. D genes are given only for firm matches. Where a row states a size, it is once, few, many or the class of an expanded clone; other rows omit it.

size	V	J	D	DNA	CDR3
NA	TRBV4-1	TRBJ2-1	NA	TGCGCCAGCAGGGTAGGTGATGAGCAGTTCTTC	CASRVGDEQFF
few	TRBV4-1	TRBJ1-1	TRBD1	TGCGCCAGCAGCCGACAGGGGACTGAAGCTTTCTTT	CASSRQGTEAFF
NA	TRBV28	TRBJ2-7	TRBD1	TGTGCCAGCAGTCACCCGGGACAGCCCTACGAGCAGTACTTC	CASSHPGQPYEQYF
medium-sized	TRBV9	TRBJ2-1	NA	TGTGCCAGCAGCCAGCAGGGGAACTCCTACAATGAGCAGTTCTTC	CASSQQGNSYNEQFF
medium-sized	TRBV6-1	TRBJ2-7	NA	TGTGCCAGCAGTGAAGCGGGATTCTACGAGCAGTACTTC	CASSEAGFYEQYF
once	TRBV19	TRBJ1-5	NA	TGTGCCAGTAGTATGTTTCGGAGGGGTTCGGCCCAGCATTTT	CASSMFRRGSAQHF
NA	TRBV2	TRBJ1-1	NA	TGTGCCAGCAAATACACCGGGGGAACCATGAACACTGAAGCTTTCTTT	CASKYTGGTMNTEAFF
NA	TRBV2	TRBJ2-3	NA	TGTGCCAGCAGAAGGGGACACAGCACAGATACGCAGTATTTT	CASRRGHSTDTQYF
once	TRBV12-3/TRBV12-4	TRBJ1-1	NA	TGTGCCAGCAGTTTAACTCTGAACACTGAAGCTTTCTTT	CASSLTLNTEAFF
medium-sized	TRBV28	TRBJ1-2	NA	TGTGCCAGCAGTTTAAGAGGGTTAGGTGGCTACACCTTC	CASSLRGLGGYTF
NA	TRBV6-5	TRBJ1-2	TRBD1	TGTGCCAGCAGTTACTCGGGGACAGGGGGTGGCTATGGCTACACCTTC	CASSYSGTGGGYGYTF
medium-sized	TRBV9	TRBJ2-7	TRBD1	TGTGCCAGCAGCTTATGGGGACAGGGCGTCAACGAGCAGTACTTC	CASSLWGQGVNEQYF
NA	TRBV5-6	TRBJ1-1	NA	TGTGCCAGCAGCTTGGGGGGTCCGGGAACTGAAGCTTTCTTT	CASSLGGPGTEAFF
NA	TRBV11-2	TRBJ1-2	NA	TGTGCCAGCAGCATCGACAGTACTAACTATGGCTACACCTTC	CASSIDSTNYGYTF
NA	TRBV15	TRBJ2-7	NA	TGTGCCACCAGCAACAGTCCAGGGGGGTTCCTCTACGAGCAGTACTTC	CATSNSPGGFLYEQYF
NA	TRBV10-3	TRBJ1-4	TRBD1	TGTGCCATCAGTGAAACAGGGGTGGACGAAAAACTGTTTTTT	CAISETGVDEKLFF
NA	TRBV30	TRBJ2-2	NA	TGTGCCTGGACCAACACCGGGGAGCTGTTTTTT	CAWTNTGELFF
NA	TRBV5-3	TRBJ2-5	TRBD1	TGTGCCAGAAGCATGGACAGGGCGCGGGAGACCCAGTACTTC	CARSMDRARETQYF
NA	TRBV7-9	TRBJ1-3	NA	TGTGCCAGCAGCCCCCCAGGTCTCGCCTCTGGAAACACCATATATTTT	CASSPPGLASGNTIYF
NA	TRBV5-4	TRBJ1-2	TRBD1	TGTGCCAGCAACAGGGGAGGGTCCTATGGCTACACCTTC	CASNRGGSYGYTF
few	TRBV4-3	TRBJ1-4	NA	TGCGCCAGCAGCCAAGATGGGGGGAGGTATGAAAAACTGTTTTTT	CASSQDGGRYEKLFF
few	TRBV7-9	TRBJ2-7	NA	TGTGCCAGCACCTCAAAGGAGGGGGTCTCCTACGAGCAGTACTTC	CASTSKEGVSYEQYF
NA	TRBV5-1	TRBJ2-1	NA	TGCGCCAGCAGCTTGGACGTCAGGGACAACAATGAGCAGTTCTTC	CASSLDVRDNNEQFF
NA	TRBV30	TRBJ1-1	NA	TGTGCCTGGAGGCCCCGGGGAGCTGGCACTGAAGCTTTCTTT	CAWRPRGAGTEAFF
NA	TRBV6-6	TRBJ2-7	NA	TGTGCCAGCAGTTACGGGGTTTTCTACGAGCAGTACTTC	CASSYGVFYEQYF
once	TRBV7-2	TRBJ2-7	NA	TGTGCCAGCAGCTTAAACCCATCCTACGAGCAGTACTTC	CASSLNPSYEQYF
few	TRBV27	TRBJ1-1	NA	TGTGCCAGCGGGATCAACAGGGATAGCACTGAAGCTTTCTTT	CASGINRDSTEAFF
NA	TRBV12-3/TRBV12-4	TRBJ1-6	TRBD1	TGTGCCAGCAAACTCACAGGGGATTCACCCCTCCACTTT	CASKLTGDSPLHF
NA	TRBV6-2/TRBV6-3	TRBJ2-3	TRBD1	TGTGCCAGCAGTTACCTCCCCGGGGACAGGGGCTTGACAGATACGCAGTATTTT	CASSYLPGDRGLTDTQYF
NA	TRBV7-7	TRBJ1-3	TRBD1	TGTGCTAGCAGCTACCCGGAGACAGGGGGCGAAGACTCTGGAAACACCATATATTTT	CASSYPETGGEDSGNTIYF
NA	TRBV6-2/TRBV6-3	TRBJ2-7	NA	TGTGCCAGCAGTTACGCTGGCTACGAGCAGTACTTC	CASSYAGYEQYF
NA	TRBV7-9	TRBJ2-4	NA	TGTGCCAGCAGCCCGCCGGGGATGGCCAAAAACATTCAGTACTTC	CASSPPGMAKNIQYF
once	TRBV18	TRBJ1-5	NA	TGTGCCAGCTCACCAGATAGGACCCAGCCCCAGCATTTT	CASSPDRTQPQHF
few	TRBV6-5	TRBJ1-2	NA	TGTGCCAGCACTAAGGGGCGGTCGGGCTACACCTTC	CASTKGRSGYTF
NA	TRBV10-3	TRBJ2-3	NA	TGTGCCATCAGTGACAGTGACTTGAAGGGCACAGATACGCAGTATTTT	CAISDSDLKGTDTQYF
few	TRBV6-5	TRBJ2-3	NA	TGTGCCAGCAGTAATTACAGGGGCACAGATACGCAGTATTTT	CASSNYRGTDTQYF
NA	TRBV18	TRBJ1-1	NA	TGTGCCAGCTCACCAGGGGTGGGGCGCGGAGGAATGAACACTGAAGCTTTCTTT	CASSPGVGRGGMNTEAFF
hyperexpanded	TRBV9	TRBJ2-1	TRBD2	TGTGCCAGCAGCGTAGAGGGACTAGCAGCGAATGAGCAGTTCTTC	CASSVEGLAANEQFF
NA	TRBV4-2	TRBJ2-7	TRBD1	TGTGCCAGCAGCCGGGCGACAGGGGAGTCATACGAGCAGTACTTC	CASSRATGESYEQYF
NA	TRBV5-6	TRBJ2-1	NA	TGTGCCAGCAGCTTGTCCGCCCTAGCGAGGAGAGGTCAGTTCTTC	CASSLSALARRGQFF
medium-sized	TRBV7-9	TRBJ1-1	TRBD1	TGTGCCAGCAGCATATCAGGGGGTTACACTGAAGCTTTCTTT	CASSISGGYTEAFF
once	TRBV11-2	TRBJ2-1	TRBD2	TGTGCCAGCAGCCCACCCTTTGCGGGGGTTTCCTACAATGAGCAGTTCTTC	CASSPPFAGVSYNEQFF
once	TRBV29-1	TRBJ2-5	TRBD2	TGCAGCGTCTACCGGGGTCCGGGGGGGCCGGGGCAAGAGACCCAGTACTTC	CSVYRGPGGPGQETQYF
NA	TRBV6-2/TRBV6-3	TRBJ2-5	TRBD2	TGTGCCAGCAGTAGCGGGGGGGCCGGAGAGACCCAGTACTTC	CASSSGGAGETQYF
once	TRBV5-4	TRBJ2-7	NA	TGTGCCAGCAGCGTCAACTACCAGGGGAACTACGAGCAGTACTTC	CASSVNYQGNYEQYF
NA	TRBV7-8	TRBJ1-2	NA	TGTGCCAGCAGCTTACGCTCAACGGGCAGTCAGCTCTATGGCTACACCTTC	CASSLRSTGSQLYGYTF
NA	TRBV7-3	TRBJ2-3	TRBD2	TGTGCCAGCAGCTTGGGGACTAGCGGGACAGATACGCAGTATTTT	CASSLGTSGTDTQYF
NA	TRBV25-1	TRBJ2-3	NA	TGTGCCAGCAGTGAATTGGGGGACACAGATACGCAGTATTTT	CASSELGDTDTQYF
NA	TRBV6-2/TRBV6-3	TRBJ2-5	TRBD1	TGTGCCAGCAGTTACCCGGGACAGGGGGGCTTGGAGACCCAGTACTTC	CASSYPGQGGLETQYF
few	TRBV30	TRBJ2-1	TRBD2	TGTGCCTTCACTAGCGGGGGGGCCTATGAGCAGTTCTTC	CAFTSGGAYEQFF
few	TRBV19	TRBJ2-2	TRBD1	TGTGCCAGTCATGCAGGGACAGGGGGCTTCACCGGGGAGCTGTTTTTT	CASHAGTGGFTGELFF
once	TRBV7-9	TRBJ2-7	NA	TGTGCCAGCAGCCCCTTGGGGGGGGCTGGCGAGCAGTACTTC	CASSPLGGAGEQYF
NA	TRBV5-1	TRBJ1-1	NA	TGCGCCAGCAGCTTGCGGCCACAGGGTTTTGAAGCTTTCTTT	CASSLRPQGFEAFF
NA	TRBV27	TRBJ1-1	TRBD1	TGTGCCAGCAGCAGGACAGGGTTCACTGAAGCTTTCTTT	CASSRTGFTEAFF
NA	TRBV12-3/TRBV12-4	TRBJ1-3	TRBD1	TGTGCCAGCAAACAGGGGGCGAGAAACACCATATATTTT	CASKQGARNTIYF
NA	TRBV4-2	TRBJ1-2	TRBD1	TGTGCCAGCAGCCATCCCGGGACAGGTTTGGGATATGGCTACACCTTC	CASSHPGTGLGYGYTF
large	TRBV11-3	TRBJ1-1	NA	TGTGCCAGCAGCTTAGCGGTGGCCACTGAAGCTTTCTTT	CASSLAVATEAFF
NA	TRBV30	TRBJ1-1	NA	TGTGCCTGGAGTGAGCTCGGGGGAGCTTTCTTT	CAWSELGGAFF
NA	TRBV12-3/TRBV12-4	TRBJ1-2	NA	TGTGCCAGCAGTCGGACTAACTATGGCTACACCTTC	CASSRTNYGYTF
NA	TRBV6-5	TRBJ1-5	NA	TGTGCCAGCAGTTACTCTGGGGCGGGTCAGCCCCAGCATTTT	CASSYSGAGQPQHF